A selection of T cell receptor beta chains follows, all from one sample in a study of T cell changes during pregnancy in multiple sclerosis. Sequenced by immunoSEQ multiplex PCR; TCRdb stores in-frame clones only, minus some. Counted here are about 55,000 clones, more than 80% occurring once; the ten biggest clones make up 0.5% to 0.75%. The sequencing here drew on CD4+ T cells from peripheral blood mononuclear cells, taken in the first trimester of pregnancy. These receptors were collected from a female donor with multiple sclerosis, enrolled in a pregnancy study. Each CDR3 is given with its conserved first and last residue. The D gene is left open where the match is weak.

>TRBV6-5|-|TRBJ1-3
CASSSRTLSGNTIYF
>TRBV5-1|-|TRBJ2-2
CASSLPSPNTGELFF
>TRBV5-5|TRBD1|TRBJ1-5
CASSPRQGNQPQHF
>TRBV19|-|TRBJ1-2
CASSIVTGNYGYTF
>TRBV19|TRBD1|TRBJ2-5
CASSIVSGGEETQYF
>TRBV27|-|TRBJ1-5
CASATWRSNQPQHF
>TRBV30|-|TRBJ1-2
CAWSVVPLALYGYTF
>TRBV9|TRBD2|TRBJ2-1
CASSQDPGLASAEQFF
>TRBV5-4|TRBD1|TRBJ2-1
CASSPQGSYNEQFF
>TRBV12-1|-|TRBJ2-7
CASSFAREVGWYEQYF
>TRBV28|-|TRBJ2-7
CASSPGSQGLGEQYF
>TRBV19|TRBD1|TRBJ2-2
CASSKPDPGQLNTGELFF
>TRBV30|TRBD1|TRBJ1-3
CACRQGVHDQWGAIPGNTIYF
>TRBV5-1|TRBD2|TRBJ2-5
CASSRANGAGGPVQYF
>TRBV29-1|-|TRBJ1-1
CSVDQGQMNTEAFF
>TRBV28|-|TRBJ1-5
CASSFSAGLGNLDQPQHF
>TRBV6-1|TRBD1|TRBJ1-1
CASSVRDRGPGEAFF
>TRBV11-2|-|TRBJ1-2
CASSLDFSPSYGYTF
>TRBV5-5|-|TRBJ2-5
CASSYNQGSQKETQYF
>TRBV18|TRBD1|TRBJ1-1
CASSQSNRGVEAFF
>TRBV11-2|TRBD1|TRBJ1-5
CASSSRDREGRNQPQHF